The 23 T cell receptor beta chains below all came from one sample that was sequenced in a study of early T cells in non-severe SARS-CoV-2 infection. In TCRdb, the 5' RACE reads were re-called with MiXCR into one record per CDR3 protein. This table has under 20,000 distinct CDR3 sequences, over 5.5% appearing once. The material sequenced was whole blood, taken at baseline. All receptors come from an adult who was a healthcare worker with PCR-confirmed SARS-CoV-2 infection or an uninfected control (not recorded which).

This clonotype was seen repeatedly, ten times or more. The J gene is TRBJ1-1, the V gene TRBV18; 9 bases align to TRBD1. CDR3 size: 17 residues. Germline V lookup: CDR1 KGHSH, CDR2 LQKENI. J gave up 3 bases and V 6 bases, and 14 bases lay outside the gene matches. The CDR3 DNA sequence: TGTGCCAGCTCCACCAAACGGGACAGGGTCTACCACACTGAAGCTTTCTTT. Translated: CASSTKRDRVYHTEAFF.

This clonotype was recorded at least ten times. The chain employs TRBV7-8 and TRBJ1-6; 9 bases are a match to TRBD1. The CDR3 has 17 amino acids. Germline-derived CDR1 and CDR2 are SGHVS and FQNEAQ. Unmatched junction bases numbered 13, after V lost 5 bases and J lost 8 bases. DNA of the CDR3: TGTGCCAGCAGCCCCCAGAGCGGGACAGGGCCGGATTCACCCCTCCACTTT. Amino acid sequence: CASSPQSGTGPDSPLHF.

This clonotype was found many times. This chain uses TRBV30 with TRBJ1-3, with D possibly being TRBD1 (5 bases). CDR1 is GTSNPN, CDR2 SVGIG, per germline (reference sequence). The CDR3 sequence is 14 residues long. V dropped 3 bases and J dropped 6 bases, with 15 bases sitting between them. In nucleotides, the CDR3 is TGTGCCTGGAGCCAAGGGACCCCTGAAAACACCATATATTTT. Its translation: CAWSQGTPENTIYF.

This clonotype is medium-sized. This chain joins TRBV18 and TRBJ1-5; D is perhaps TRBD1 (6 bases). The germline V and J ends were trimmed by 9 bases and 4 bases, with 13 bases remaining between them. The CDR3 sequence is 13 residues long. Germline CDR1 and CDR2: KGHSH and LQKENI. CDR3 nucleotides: TGTGCCAGTTCGGACAGCTGGAATCAGCCCCAGCATTTT. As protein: CASSDSWNQPQHF.

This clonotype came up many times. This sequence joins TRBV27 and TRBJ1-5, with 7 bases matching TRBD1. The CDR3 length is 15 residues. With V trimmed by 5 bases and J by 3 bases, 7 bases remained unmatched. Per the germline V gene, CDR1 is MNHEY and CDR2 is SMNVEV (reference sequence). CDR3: CASSPGTDLNQPQHF. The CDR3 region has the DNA TGTGCCAGCAGTCCAGGGACAGATCTCAATCAGCCCCAGCATTTT.

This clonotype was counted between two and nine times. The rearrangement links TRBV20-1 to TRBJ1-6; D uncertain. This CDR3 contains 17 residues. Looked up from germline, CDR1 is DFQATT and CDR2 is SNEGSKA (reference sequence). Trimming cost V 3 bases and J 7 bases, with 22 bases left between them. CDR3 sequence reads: CSARRGRQAPRNSPLHF. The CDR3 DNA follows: TGCAGTGCTAGGCGAGGTCGGCAGGCACCTCGGAATTCACCCCTCCACTTT.

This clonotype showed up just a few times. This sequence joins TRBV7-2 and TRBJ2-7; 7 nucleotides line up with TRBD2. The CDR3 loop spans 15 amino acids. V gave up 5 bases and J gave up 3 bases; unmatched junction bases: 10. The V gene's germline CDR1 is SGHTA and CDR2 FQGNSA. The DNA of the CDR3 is TGTGCCAGCAGCAAACGGGGGGAACAGTTCTACGAGCAGTACTTC. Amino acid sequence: CASSKRGEQFYEQYF.

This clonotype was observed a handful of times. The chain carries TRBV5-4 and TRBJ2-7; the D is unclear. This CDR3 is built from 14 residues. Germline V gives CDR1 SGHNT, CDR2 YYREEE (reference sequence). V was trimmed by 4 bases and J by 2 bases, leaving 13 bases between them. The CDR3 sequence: CASSPRMDAYEQYF. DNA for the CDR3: TGTGCCAGCAGCCCCCGTATGGATGCCTACGAGCAGTACTTC.

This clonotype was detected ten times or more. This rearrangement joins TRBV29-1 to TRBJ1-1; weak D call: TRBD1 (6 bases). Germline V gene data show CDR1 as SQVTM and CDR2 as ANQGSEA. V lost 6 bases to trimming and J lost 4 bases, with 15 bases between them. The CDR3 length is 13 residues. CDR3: CSVTGFEGTEAFF. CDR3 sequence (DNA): TGCAGCGTAACAGGGTTTGAAGGCACTGAAGCTTTCTTT.

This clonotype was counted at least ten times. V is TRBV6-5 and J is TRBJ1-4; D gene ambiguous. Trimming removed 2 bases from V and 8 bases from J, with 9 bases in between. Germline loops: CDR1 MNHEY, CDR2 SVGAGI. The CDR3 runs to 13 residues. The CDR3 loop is CASSYRVREKLFF. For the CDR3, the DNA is TGTGCCAGCAGTTACAGGGTGCGAGAAAAACTGTTTTTT.

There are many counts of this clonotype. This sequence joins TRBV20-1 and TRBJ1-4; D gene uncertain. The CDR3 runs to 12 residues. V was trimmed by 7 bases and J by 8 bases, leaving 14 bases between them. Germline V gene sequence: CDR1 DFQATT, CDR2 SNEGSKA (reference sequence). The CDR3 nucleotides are TGCAGTGTTTTGATGCCCAGGGAAAAACTGTTTTTT. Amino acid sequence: CSVLMPREKLFF.

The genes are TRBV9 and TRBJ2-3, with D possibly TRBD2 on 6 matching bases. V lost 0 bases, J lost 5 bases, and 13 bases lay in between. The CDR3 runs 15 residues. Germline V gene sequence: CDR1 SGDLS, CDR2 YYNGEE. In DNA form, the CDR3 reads TGTGCCAGCAGCGTAGTTGCGGGGCCGAAAGATACGCAGTATTTT. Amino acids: CASSVVAGPKDTQYF. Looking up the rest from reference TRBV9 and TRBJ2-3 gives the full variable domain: DSGVTQTPKHLITATGQRVTLRCSPRSGDLSVYWYQQSLDQGLQFLIQYYNGEERAKGNILERFSAQQFPDLHSELNLSSLELGDSALYFCASSVVAGPKDTQYFGPGTRLTVL.

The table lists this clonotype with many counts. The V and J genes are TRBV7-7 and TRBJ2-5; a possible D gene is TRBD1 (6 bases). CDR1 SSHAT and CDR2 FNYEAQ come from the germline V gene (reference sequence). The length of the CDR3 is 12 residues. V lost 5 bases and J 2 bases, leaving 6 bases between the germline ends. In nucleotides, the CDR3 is TGTGCCAGCAGCGGACAGCAAGAGACCCAGTACTTC. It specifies CASSGQQETQYF.

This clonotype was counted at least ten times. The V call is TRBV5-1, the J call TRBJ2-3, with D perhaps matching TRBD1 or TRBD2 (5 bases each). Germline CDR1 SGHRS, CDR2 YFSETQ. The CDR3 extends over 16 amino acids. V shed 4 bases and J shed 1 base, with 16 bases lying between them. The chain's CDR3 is CASSGGLLYGTDTQYF. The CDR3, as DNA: TGCGCCAGCAGCGGGGGTCTTCTCTATGGCACAGATACGCAGTATTTT.

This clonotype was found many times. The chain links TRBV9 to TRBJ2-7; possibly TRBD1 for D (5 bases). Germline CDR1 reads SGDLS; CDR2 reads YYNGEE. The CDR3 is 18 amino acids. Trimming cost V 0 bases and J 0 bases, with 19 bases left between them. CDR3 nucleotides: TGTGCCAGCAGCGTAGATGGCAGGGCCCCCCTGATCTCCTACGAGCAGTACTTC. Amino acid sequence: CASSVDGRAPLISYEQYF.

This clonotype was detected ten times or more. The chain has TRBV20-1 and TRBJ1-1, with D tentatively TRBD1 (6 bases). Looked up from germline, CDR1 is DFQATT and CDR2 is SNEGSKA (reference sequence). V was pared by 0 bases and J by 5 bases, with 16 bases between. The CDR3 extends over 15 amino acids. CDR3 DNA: TGCAGTGCTAGAGATGGGCAGGGGACGGGGACTGAAGCTTTCTTT. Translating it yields CSARDGQGTGTEAFF.

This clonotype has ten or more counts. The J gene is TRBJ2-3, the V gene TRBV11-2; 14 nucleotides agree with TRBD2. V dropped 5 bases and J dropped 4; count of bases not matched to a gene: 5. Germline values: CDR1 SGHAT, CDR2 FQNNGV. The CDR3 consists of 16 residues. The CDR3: CASSPRLAGGPDTQYF. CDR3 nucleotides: TGTGCCAGCAGCCCCAGACTAGCGGGGGGGCCAGATACGCAGTATTTT.

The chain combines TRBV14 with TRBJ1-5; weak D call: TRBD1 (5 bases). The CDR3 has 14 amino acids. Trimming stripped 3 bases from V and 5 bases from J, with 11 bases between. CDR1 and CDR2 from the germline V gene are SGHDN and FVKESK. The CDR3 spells CASSQAGGDQPQHF. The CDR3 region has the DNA TGTGCCAGCAGCCAGGCTGGGGGGGATCAGCCCCAGCATTTT.

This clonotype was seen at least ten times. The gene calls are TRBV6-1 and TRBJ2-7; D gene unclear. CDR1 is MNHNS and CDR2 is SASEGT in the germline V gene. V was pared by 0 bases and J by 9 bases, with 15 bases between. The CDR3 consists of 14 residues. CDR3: CASSEAADQRGQYF. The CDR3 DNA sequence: TGTGCCAGCAGTGAAGCAGCCGACCAGCGAGGGCAGTACTTC.

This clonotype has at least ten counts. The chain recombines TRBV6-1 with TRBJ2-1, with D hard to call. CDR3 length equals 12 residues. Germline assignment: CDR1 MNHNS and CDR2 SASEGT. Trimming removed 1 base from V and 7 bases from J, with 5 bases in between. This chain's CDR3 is CASSEVVNEQFF. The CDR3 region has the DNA TGTGCCAGCAGTGAAGTCGTGAATGAGCAGTTCTTC.

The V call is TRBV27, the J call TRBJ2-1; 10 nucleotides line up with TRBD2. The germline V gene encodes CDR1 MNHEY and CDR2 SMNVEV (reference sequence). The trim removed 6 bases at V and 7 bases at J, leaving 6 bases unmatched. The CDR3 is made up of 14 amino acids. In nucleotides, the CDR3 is TGTGCCAGCAGGCTAGCGGGGGCGGGGAATGAGCAGTTCTTC. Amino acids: CASRLAGAGNEQFF.

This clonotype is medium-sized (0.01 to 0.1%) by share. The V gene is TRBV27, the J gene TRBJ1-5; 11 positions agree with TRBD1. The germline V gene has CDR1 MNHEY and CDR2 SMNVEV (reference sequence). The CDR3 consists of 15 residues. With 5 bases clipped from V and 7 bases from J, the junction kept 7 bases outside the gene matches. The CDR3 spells CASSPGDRGLQPQHF. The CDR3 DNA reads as TGTGCCAGCAGTCCGGGGGACAGGGGGTTACAGCCCCAGCATTTT.

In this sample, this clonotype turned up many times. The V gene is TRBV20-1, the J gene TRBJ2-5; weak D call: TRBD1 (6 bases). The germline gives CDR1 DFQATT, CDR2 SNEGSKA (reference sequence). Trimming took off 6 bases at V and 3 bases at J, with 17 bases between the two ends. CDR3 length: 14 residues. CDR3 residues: CSARRTVVEETQYF. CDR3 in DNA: TGCAGTGCCAGACGGACAGTCGTTGAAGAGACCCAGTACTTC.